Below are 7 T cell receptor beta chains sequenced from a single sample in a study of blood T cells in healthy people across ages. Primed by a sample-barcoded 5' primer and a J-beta primer mix, a second PCR proceeded for about 6 to 12 cycles. TCRdb itself ran the 5' RACE reads through MiXCR, one entry per CDR3 protein. The top ten clones hold roughly 7% of a sample with over 1,200,000 distinct CDR3 sequences, approximately 63% of them seen once. The specimen was blood. The receptors derive from a man aged 18 to 30 in good health.

V and J are TRBV15 and TRBJ1-4; D remains ambiguous. With 2 bases removed from V and 7 bases from J, the gap between germline ends came to 11 bases. The germline gives CDR1 LNHNV, CDR2 YYDKDF (reference sequence). CDR3 length: 14 residues. The chain's CDR3 is CATSRSAKGEKLFF. The CDR3 DNA follows: TGTGCCACCAGCAGATCAGCCAAGGGTGAAAAACTGTTTTTT.

The V gene is TRBV11-2, the J gene TRBJ2-6; no definite D call. This CDR3 contains 15 residues. Trimming shortened V by 8 bases and J by 1 base, and 12 bases separated the two germline ends. CDR1 and CDR2 from the germline V gene are SGHAT and FQNNGV. CDR3 DNA: TGTGCCAGCGGGCTTGGGGTTTCTGGGGCCAACGTCCTGACTTTC. Its translation: CASGLGVSGANVLTF.

The CDR3 nucleotides read TGTGCCAGCAGCCCCAGGGACAACCTTATGAACACTGAAGCTTTCTTT. This gives the protein CASSPRDNLMNTEAFF. The chain joins TRBV7-9 to TRBJ1-1; TRBD1 is a possible D gene (6 bases). Germline loops: CDR1 SEHNR, CDR2 FQNEAQ (reference sequence). The length of the CDR3 is 16 residues. V gave up 5 bases and J gave up 0 bases, with 16 bases separating them.

J is TRBJ2-1 and V is TRBV6-2 or TRBV6-3; D may be TRBD1 (7 bases). Germline V gene lookup returns CDR1 MNHEY and CDR2 SVGEGT. Deletions cut 10 bases from V and 7 bases from J, with 26 bases between. The CDR3 length is 16 residues. The CDR3 loop reads CATLPTPGGTYNEQFF. In DNA form, the CDR3 reads TGTGCCACTCTTCCTACCCCAGGGGGGACTTATAATGAGCAGTTCTTC.

The chain joins TRBV29-1 to TRBJ1-2, with D uncertain. V shed 4 bases and J shed 8 bases, with 20 bases lying between them. This CDR3 is 14 amino acids long. Germline lookup yields CDR1 SQVTM and CDR2 ANQGSEA. The chain's CDR3 is CSVVGPALRVGYTF. The CDR3 nucleotides are TGCAGCGTTGTAGGGCCCGCACTTAGAGTAGGCTACACCTTC.

The gene calls are TRBV4-1 and TRBJ1-2; a weak D match, TRBD1 (6 bases). The CDR3 has 15 amino acids. V was shortened by 7 bases and J by 3 bases, with 18 bases between the two germline ends. Germline CDR1 reads MGHRA; CDR2 reads YSYEKL. CDR3: CASKYRLPGDYGYTF. In nucleotides, the CDR3 is TGCGCCAGCAAATATCGACTCCCAGGGGACTATGGCTACACCTTC.

CDR3 nucleotides: TGTGCCAGCAGTGACGCTCAGGGAAGCGAGCAGTACTTC. This codes for CASSDAQGSEQYF. V gene TRBV6-1 combines with J gene TRBJ2-7, with a possible D match to TRBD1 (5 bases). With 3 bases removed from V and 6 bases from J, the gap between germline ends came to 12 bases. This CDR3 has 13 residues. In germline, CDR1 is MNHNS, CDR2 SASEGT.